Presented here are 14 T cell receptor beta chains from one specimen sequenced in a study of post-analysis software for immune sequencing data. The study, taken as a whole, reports: Patients had higher frequencies than controls of about five TRBV segments, including TRBV5-6, TRBV5-1 and TRBV20-1.

For these TCRs, the target antigens are not known. Libraries were made from TCR beta cDNA, and they carried unique molecular identifiers. MiXCR, applied by TCRdb to the PCR reads, yields one record per CDR3 protein. Among 740,000 or so distinct CDR3 sequences listed, approximately 50% were seen once. The specimen sequenced was blood. These TCRs come from a girl between 10 and 17 years old with multiple sclerosis.

The J gene is TRBJ2-7, the V gene TRBV5-1; 8 nucleotides align to TRBD1. The CDR3 is made up of 14 amino acids. Germline CDR1 reads SGHRS; CDR2 reads YFSETQ. V lost 4 bases and J lost 9; bases outside the gene matches: 12. The CDR3 region has the DNA TGCGCCAGCAGCGAGACAGGGGAACGCATAAGGCAGTACTTC. This gives the protein CASSETGERIRQYF.

This chain connects TRBV4-2 to TRBJ1-5; D remains unclear. Looked up from germline, CDR1 is LGHNA and CDR2 is YNFKEQ. The CDR3 is 15 residues long. V lost 0 bases to trimming and J lost 6 bases, with 12 bases between them. DNA of the CDR3: TGTGCCAGCAGCCAAGACCTCCTGGTACCTCAGCCCCAGCATTTT. This translates into CASSQDLLVPQPQHF.

The chain links TRBV7-3 to TRBJ1-1; no clear D. The CDR3 sequence is 13 residues long. CDR1 and CDR2 from the germline V gene are SGHTA and FQGTGA. Trimming took 0 bases from V and 3 from J, leaving 5 bases between them. For the CDR3, the DNA is TGTGCCAGCAGCTTAACGAAGGACACTGAAGCTTTCTTT. Translating gives CASSLTKDTEAFF.

This clonotype showed up just a few times. The V call is TRBV27, the J call TRBJ2-5, with D perhaps TRBD1 (6 bases). Germline assignment: CDR1 MNHEY and CDR2 SMNVEV (reference sequence). V was shortened by 5 bases and J by 4 bases, with 17 bases between the two germline ends. CDR3 size: 15 residues. CDR3 in DNA: TGTGCCAGCAGTCCACTACAGGGAGCCGGAGAGACCCAGTACTTC. This sequence encodes CASSPLQGAGETQYF.

This clonotype was picked up a small number of times. The chain carries TRBV5-1 and TRBJ2-1; maybe TRBD2 (5 bases). V lost 3 bases, J lost 7 bases, and 14 bases lay in between. CDR3 length: 14 residues. Germline V gene lookup returns CDR1 SGHRS and CDR2 YFSETQ. This CDR3 is CASSSGTRLNEQFF. For the CDR3, the DNA is TGCGCCAGCAGCTCAGGAACTAGACTAAATGAGCAGTTCTTC.

This chain uses TRBV5-1 with TRBJ2-7; TRBD2 matches at 10 bases. With 3 bases clipped from V and 0 bases from J, the junction kept 6 bases outside the gene matches. CDR1 is SGHRS, CDR2 YFSETQ, per germline. CDR3 length: 16 amino acids. CDR3 sequence: CASSSASGGSSYEQYF. The DNA for the CDR3 is TGCGCCAGCAGCTCCGCTAGCGGGGGCAGCTCCTACGAGCAGTACTTC.

The chain joins TRBV5-6 to TRBJ2-7, with unresolved D. The CDR3 covers 13 residues. Per germline, CDR1 SGHDT and CDR2 YYEEEE. Trimming took 4 bases from V and 3 from J, leaving 11 bases between them. The chain's CDR3 is CASSRRHNYEQYF. In DNA form, the CDR3 reads TGTGCCAGCAGCCGAAGACACAACTACGAGCAGTACTTC.

This clonotype was seen a few times. This sequence joins TRBV7-7 and TRBJ1-1; D not resolved. This CDR3 spans 14 amino acids. Trimming left V 3 bases short and J 0 bases short, with 8 bases between. Germline V gene sequence: CDR1 SSHAT, CDR2 FNYEAQ (reference sequence). The CDR3 bases are TGTGCCAGCAGCTTCGACTTATTGAACACTGAAGCTTTCTTT. Translating it yields CASSFDLLNTEAFF.

Only one count was recorded for this clonotype. The genes are TRBV29-1 and TRBJ2-3, with D tentatively TRBD1 or TRBD2 (5 bases each). This CDR3 has 13 amino acids. Germline-derived CDR1 and CDR2 are SQVTM and ANQGSEA. V lost 6 bases and J lost 4, with 14 bases in between. The CDR3 DNA follows: TGCAGCGTAGGGGAGTTAGTAGCAGATACGCAGTATTTT. This gives the protein CSVGELVADTQYF.

This clonotype showed up just a few times. V and J are TRBV6-2 or TRBV6-3 and TRBJ2-5; 8 nucleotides align to TRBD2. The better agreement between TRBJ2-7 and the DNA end casts doubt on the J call. Germline CDR1 is MNHEY and CDR2 is SVGEGT. CDR3 length: 16 amino acids. The CDR3 is CASSYVPGLDLNEQYF. The CDR3 nucleotides read TGTGCCAGCAGTTACGTCCCGGGACTAGATTTAAACGAGCAGTACTTC.

This clonotype was seen once. This chain links TRBV29-1 with TRBJ2-3; D may match TRBD1 or TRBD2 (6 bases each). Germline CDR1 SQVTM, CDR2 ANQGSEA. Trimming pared 8 bases from V and 6 bases from J, leaving 15 bases between. The CDR3 contains 12 residues. The CDR3 DNA reads as TGCAGCCTCGAGGGGGGTTCGGATACGCAGTATTTT. Residues: CSLEGGSDTQYF.

This clonotype has more than one count but fewer than ten. The CDR3 DNA sequence: TGTGCCAGCAGCAGACTAGTTGGCCACGAGCAGTACTTC. Translation gives CASSRLVGHEQYF. The genes are TRBV7-3 and TRBJ2-7; possible D gene TRBD2, 6 bases. CDR1 and CDR2 from the germline V gene are SGHTA and FQGTGA. V dropped 5 bases and J dropped 5 bases, with 13 bases sitting between them. The CDR3 length is 13 residues.

This sequence joins TRBV20-1 and TRBJ2-3; 7 positions agree with TRBD2. V was clipped by 0 bases and J by 3 bases; unmatched bases: 12. CDR3 size: 17 residues. CDR1 DFQATT and CDR2 SNEGSKA come from the germline V gene (reference sequence). The CDR3 DNA follows: TGCAGTGCTAGAGATTCTTGGGAGGGAGAGAGTACAGATACGCAGTATTTT. As protein: CSARDSWEGESTDTQYF.

CDR3 nucleotide sequence: TGTGCCAGCAGTTACGAGGTGGGGGGTAACGAGCAGTACTTC. Translated: CASSYEVGGNEQYF. The V call is TRBV6-6, the J call TRBJ2-7; TRBD2 is a possible D gene (6 bases). CDR3 size: 14 residues. V was trimmed by 2 bases and J by 5 bases, leaving 13 bases between them. Germline assignment: CDR1 MNHNY and CDR2 SVGAGI (reference sequence).